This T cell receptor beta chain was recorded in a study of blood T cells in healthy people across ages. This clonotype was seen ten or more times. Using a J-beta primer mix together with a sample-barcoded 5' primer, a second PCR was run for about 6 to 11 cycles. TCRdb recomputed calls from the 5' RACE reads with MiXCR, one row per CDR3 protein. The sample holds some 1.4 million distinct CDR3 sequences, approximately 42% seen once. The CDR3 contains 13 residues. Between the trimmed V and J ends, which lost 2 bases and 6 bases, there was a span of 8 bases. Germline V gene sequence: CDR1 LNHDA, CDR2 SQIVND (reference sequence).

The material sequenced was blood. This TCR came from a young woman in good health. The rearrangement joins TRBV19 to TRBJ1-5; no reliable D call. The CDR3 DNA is TGTGCCAGTAGTATATCGGTCTCTCAGCCCCAGCATTTT. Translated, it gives CASSISVSQPQHF.